This T cell receptor beta chain was captured by sequencing in a study of T cell changes during pregnancy in multiple sclerosis. This clone was picked up one time. Libraries were prepared by immunoSEQ multiplex PCR; TCRdb keeps only in-frame clonotypes and omits some of them. The top ten hold 10% to 15% of the sample, which has tens of thousands of clones, 92% seen once. The TCR originated in a female donor with multiple sclerosis, enrolled in a pregnancy study. The material was CD8+ T cells from peripheral blood mononuclear cells, obtained in the first trimester of pregnancy.

The CDR3 DNA reads as TGTGCCAGCAGCGTAGATCTTTCGGGACAGATCTCTGGAAACACCATATATTTT. Protein sequence: CASSVDLSGQISGNTIYF. This sequence joins TRBV9 and TRBJ1-3; 7 bases map to TRBD1. With V trimmed by 0 bases and J by 0 bases, 9 bases remained unmatched. CDR1 SGDLS and CDR2 YYNGEE come from the germline V gene. The CDR3 is made up of 18 amino acids.